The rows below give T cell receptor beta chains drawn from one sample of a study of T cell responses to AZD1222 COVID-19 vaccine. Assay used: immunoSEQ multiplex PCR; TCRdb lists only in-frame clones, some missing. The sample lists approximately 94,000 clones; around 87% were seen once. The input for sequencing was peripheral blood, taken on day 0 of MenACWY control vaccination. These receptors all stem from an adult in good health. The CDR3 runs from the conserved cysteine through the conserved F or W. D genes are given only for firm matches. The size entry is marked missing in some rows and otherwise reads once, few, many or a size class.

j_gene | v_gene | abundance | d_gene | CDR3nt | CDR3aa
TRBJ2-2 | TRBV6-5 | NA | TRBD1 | TGTGCCAGCAGTTCCCATGACAGGGCCGGGGAGCTGTTTTTT | CASSSHDRAGELFF
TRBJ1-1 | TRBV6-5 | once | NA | TGTGCCAGCAGCGTCCAGGACAACACTGAAGCTTTCTTT | CASSVQDNTEAFF
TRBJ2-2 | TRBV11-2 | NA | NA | TGTGCCAGCAGCCCCCCTACTTGGGGGGGGGCCCGGGACACCGGGGAGCTGTTTTTT | CASSPPTWGGARDTGELFF
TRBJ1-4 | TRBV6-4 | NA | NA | TGTGCCAGCAGTGACAAATACACGGGAGGCGAAAAACTGTTTTTT | CASSDKYTGGEKLFF
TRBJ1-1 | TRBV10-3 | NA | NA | TGTGCCACCCTACAGGGAGGGACTGAAGCTTTCTTT | CATLQGGTEAFF
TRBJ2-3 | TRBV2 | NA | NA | TGTGCCAGCAGTGAAATTTGGAGGGATACGCAGTATTTT | CASSEIWRDTQYF
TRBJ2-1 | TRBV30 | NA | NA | TGTGCCTGGAGGTACGGGCCGAACAATGAGCAGTTCTTC | CAWRYGPNNEQFF
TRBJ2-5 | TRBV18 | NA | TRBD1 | TGTGCCAGCTCCCTAAGGGACAGGGGGGAGACCCAGTACTTC | CASSLRDRGETQYF
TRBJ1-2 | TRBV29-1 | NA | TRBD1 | TGCAGCGTTGATAGGACAGGGCATAAGACCTTC | CSVDRTGHKTF
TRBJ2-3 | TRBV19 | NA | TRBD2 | TGTGCCAGTAGCCAAGGACTAGCAGGTGATACGCAGTATTTT | CASSQGLAGDTQYF
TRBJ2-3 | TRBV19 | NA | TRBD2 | TGTGCCAGTAGTATAGATGGTGCTAGCGGGGGGATCACAGATACGCAGTATTTT | CASSIDGASGGITDTQYF
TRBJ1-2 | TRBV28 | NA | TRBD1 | TGTGCCAGCAGCCGACAGGGGGCGCAGGGCTACACCTTC | CASSRQGAQGYTF
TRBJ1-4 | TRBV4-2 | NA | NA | TGTGCCAGCAGCCCCGGGACATCTACCGCCGCAACTAATGAAAAACTGTTTTTT | CASSPGTSTAATNEKLFF
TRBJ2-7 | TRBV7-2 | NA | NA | TGTGCCAGCAGCTTACAAGGTCAGGGAGTCTACGAGCAGTACTTC | CASSLQGQGVYEQYF
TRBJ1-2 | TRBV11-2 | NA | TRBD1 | TGTGCCAGCAGCCGGGACAGAATAGGCTACACCTTC | CASSRDRIGYTF
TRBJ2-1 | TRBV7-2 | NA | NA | TGTGCCAGCAGCCTAGAGGTAGGAAAAAGCTCCTACAATGAGCAGTTCTTC | CASSLEVGKSSYNEQFF
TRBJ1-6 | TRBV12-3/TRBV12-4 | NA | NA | TGTGCCAGCAGGGCTGTTCAAGGGTCACCCCTCCACTTT | CASRAVQGSPLHF
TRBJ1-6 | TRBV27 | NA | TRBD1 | TGTGCCAGCAGTTTCGGAAGGACAGGGTTAGTGCCCCTCCACTTT | CASSFGRTGLVPLHF